Listed below are T cell receptor beta chains from one sample, sequenced in a study of T cells in Graves' hyperthyroidism and ophthalmopathy. One entry per CDR3 protein results from TCRdb running MiXCR on the multiplex PCR reads. The sample lists over 300,000 distinct CDR3 sequences; about 15% were seen once. Sample: blood. Source of these receptors: an older woman with Graves' hyperthyroidism. Both conserved end residues are part of each CDR3. Each record gives: clone size, J gene, V gene, D gene, CDR3 DNA, CDR3 protein. A D gene is named only where the DNA matches it firmly. Size is omitted from some rows. Given values are once, few, many or a class for expanded clones.

. TRBJ2-1 TRBV24-1 . TGTGCCACCAGTGATTTTACCCCGTCCAATGAGCAGTTCTTC CATSDFTPSNEQFF
. TRBJ1-6 TRBV7-8 . TGTGCCAGCAGCTTACCGCCTACGAGCTCCTATAATTCACCCCTCCACTTT CASSLPPTSSYNSPLHF
. TRBJ1-2 TRBV20-1 . TGCAGTGCGCCACGTGCGGGGGCGAACTATGGCTACACCTTC CSAPRAGANYGYTF
many TRBJ2-1 TRBV20-1 . TGCAGTGCTACCCAGAGGGGTGAGCAGTTCTTC CSATQRGEQFF
few TRBJ1-1 TRBV6-5 . TGTGCCAGCAGTTACTCGAAGAGTATGAACACTGAAGCTTTCTTT CASSYSKSMNTEAFF
many TRBJ2-1 TRBV7-8 . TGTGCCAGCAGCCCCCGGATAACCTACAATGAGCAGTTCTTC CASSPRITYNEQFF
many TRBJ2-7 TRBV27 TRBD2 TGTGCCAGCAGTCCACCATCCGGGACTAGCGGGAGGCCCCCCTACGCCTACGAGCAGTACTTC CASSPPSGTSGRPPYAYEQYF
many TRBJ2-2 TRBV5-1 . TGCGCCAGCAGCTTGGACCCCACCGGGGAGCTGTTTTTT CASSLDPTGELFF
many TRBJ2-1 TRBV11-3 . TGTGCCAGCAGCCCCCGGGTCGGGACTCGACATGAGCAGTTCTTC CASSPRVGTRHEQFF
many TRBJ2-1 TRBV7-6 . TGTGCCAGCAGCTTAGCCCCGTCAGCAGGGCCCTACAATGAGCAGTTCTTC CASSLAPSAGPYNEQFF
many TRBJ1-5 TRBV20-1 . TGCAGTGCTAGGGAGTATAGCAATCAGCCCCAGCATTTT CSAREYSNQPQHF
many TRBJ2-3 TRBV12-5 TRBD2 TGTGCTAGTGGCCTAGGACTAGCGGCAGGCTCTAGCACAGATACGCAGTATTTT CASGLGLAAGSSTDTQYF
. TRBJ2-1 TRBV7-3 TRBD2 TGTGCCAGCAGCTCCCGGGGTTCTGTAGCGGGAGGGCGGTACTCCTACAATGAGCAGTTCTTC CASSSRGSVAGGRYSYNEQFF
. TRBJ1-5 TRBV9 . TGTGCCAGCAGCGTAGAGGGATTAAGCAATCAGCCCCAGCATTTT CASSVEGLSNQPQHF
many TRBJ2-7 TRBV20-1 TRBD1 TGCAGTGCAAGTCGGGACAGGGTATCCTACGAGCAGTACTTC CSASRDRVSYEQYF
few TRBJ2-5 TRBV11-3 TRBD2 TGTGCCAGCAGCGAGCGGGAGTGGGAGACCCAGTACTTC CASSEREWETQYF
. TRBJ2-1 TRBV4-2 . TGTGCCAGCAGCCAACCGACGGATGAGCAGTTCTTC CASSQPTDEQFF
. TRBJ2-1 TRBV19 TRBD2 TGTGCCAGTAGTATGAGGAAGTGGTTTGGGACTAGCGGGAGGCGTTTCTACAATGAGCAGTTCTTC CASSMRKWFGTSGRRFYNEQFF
few TRBJ2-7 TRBV19 . TGTGCCAGTAGTACCACCGGGACAACATCCTACGAGCAGTACTTC CASSTTGTTSYEQYF
many TRBJ2-1 TRBV4-1 TRBD2 TGCGCCAGCAGCCTAGCGGGAGTAGGCTCCTACAATGAGCAGTTCTTC CASSLAGVGSYNEQFF
. TRBJ1-1 TRBV10-3 . TGTGCCATCAGTGAGTCCTTCCGGAGGGAGAACACTGAAGCTTTCTTT CAISESFRRENTEAFF
. TRBJ2-7 TRBV10-3 . TGTGCCATCAGTATCACAGGTTCCTACGAGCAGTACTTC CAISITGSYEQYF
many TRBJ2-1 TRBV20-1 TRBD2 TGCAGTGCTATAAACCGGGACTACTCCTACAATGAGCAGTTCTTC CSAINRDYSYNEQFF
. TRBJ2-3 TRBV28 TRBD2 TGTGCCAGCAGTTTATCGACTAGCGGGAGGGCCTCTGATACGCAGTATTTT CASSLSTSGRASDTQYF
many TRBJ2-7 TRBV30 TRBD1 TGTGCCTCCCGGACAGGGGTAAACTACGAGCAGTACTTC CASRTGVNYEQYF
few TRBJ1-2 TRBV19 . TGTGCCAGTAGTACCCGGACCCCGGAGGGCTATGGCTACACCTTC CASSTRTPEGYGYTF
many TRBJ2-5 TRBV30 . TGTGCCTGGGATCGGGGACAAGAGACCCAGTACTTC CAWDRGQETQYF
. TRBJ2-2 TRBV28 . TGTGCCCCTGGGGCTAGGGGCACCGGGGAGCTGTTTTTT CAPGARGTGELFF
many TRBJ1-2 TRBV27 . TGTGCCAGCAGTTCAACTACCGCCAGGGCTCATGGCTACACCTTC CASSSTTARAHGYTF
many TRBJ2-3 TRBV4-1 . TGCGCCAGCAGCAAAACGTTAGCAGCACAAGTCACAGATACGCAGTATTTT CASSKTLAAQVTDTQYF
. TRBJ1-5 TRBV29-1 . TGCAGCGTTGGCGACGGATACAATCAGCCCCAGCATTTT CSVGDGYNQPQHF
many TRBJ2-7 TRBV11-2 . TGTGCCAGCAGTTTAGGGTTAGGGTACGAGCAGTACTTC CASSLGLGYEQYF
. TRBJ2-7 TRBV19 TRBD2 TGTGCCAGTACCTCGCCCGGGGGGTACTACGAGCAGTACTTC CASTSPGGYYEQYF
few TRBJ1-5 TRBV10-3 TRBD1 TGTGCCATCAGTGAACAAGGACAGGGAAATCAGCCCCAGCATTTT CAISEQGQGNQPQHF
many TRBJ1-1 TRBV3-1 TRBD1 TGTGCCAGCAGCGAGGGGGCCGTCACTGAAGCTTTCTTT CASSEGAVTEAFF
. TRBJ2-7 TRBV11-2 TRBD2 TGTGCCAGCAGCCCCCCGGGGGTCGCGGGAGCCCTCAAATCCTACGAGCAGTACTTC CASSPPGVAGALKSYEQYF
. TRBJ1-2 TRBV19 . TGTGCCAGTGTCCGGGACGCCAACAACTATGGCTACACCTTC CASVRDANNYGYTF
. TRBJ2-5 TRBV12-3/TRBV12-4 . TGTGCCAGCAGTTTTTCGAGGGCCCCAAATCGAGGGGAGACCCAGTACTTC CASSFSRAPNRGETQYF
. TRBJ1-1 TRBV28 TRBD1 TGTGCCAGCAGTTTAGCCGGGACAGGGGGCTACACTGAAGCTTTCTTT CASSLAGTGGYTEAFF
many TRBJ1-5 TRBV28 . TGTGCCAGCAGTGCCCTTGGGGGGGACAATCAGCCCCAGCATTTT CASSALGGDNQPQHF
. TRBJ2-3 TRBV7-9 . TGTGCCAGCAGCTTAGCTCTGTCTAGCACAGATACGCAGTATTTT CASSLALSSTDTQYF
many TRBJ2-1 TRBV30 TRBD2 TGTGCCTGGAGTGTACGCGGGAGGCCGCTCTCCTACAATGAGCAGTTCTTC CAWSVRGRPLSYNEQFF
many TRBJ2-1 TRBV7-2 TRBD2 TGTGCCAGCAGCTGGCGGGTAGCGGGAGACGGCGATGAGCAGTTCTTC CASSWRVAGDGDEQFF
many TRBJ1-2 TRBV28 TRBD1 TGTGCCAGCAGTTCCGCCGGGACAGGGGTCAATGGCTACACCTTC CASSSAGTGVNGYTF
many TRBJ2-7 TRBV12-3/TRBV12-4 . TGTGCCAGCAGTCGTTCCCTCTCCTACGAGCAGTACTTC CASSRSLSYEQYF
few TRBJ2-7 TRBV2 . TGTGGAAGGAGACAGCCCCCCGGGGAGCAGTACTTC CGRRQPPGEQYF
many TRBJ2-1 TRBV11-3 . TGTGCCAGCAGCTCCCGAAACAATGAGCAGTTCTTC CASSSRNNEQFF
many TRBJ2-3 TRBV3-1 . TGTGCCAGCAGCCCCCGACTCTCACGGCGCGGAGATACGCAGTATTTT CASSPRLSRRGDTQYF
few TRBJ2-1 TRBV24-1 . TGTGCCACCAGTGCCCCGGGACCGAGTTGGTTCTTC CATSAPGPSWFF
few TRBJ1-5 TRBV27 . TGTGCCAGCAGATCCTCACAGGGCGAGGGCAATCAGCCCCAGCATTTT CASRSSQGEGNQPQHF
few TRBJ2-3 TRBV7-9 . TGTGCCAGCAGCACGAGTCATACGCAGTATTTT CASSTSHTQYF
many TRBJ2-1 TRBV11-2 . TGTGCCAGCAGCTTAGACAGGAGCTCCTACAATGAGCAGTTCTTC CASSLDRSSYNEQFF
few TRBJ2-3 TRBV20-1 . TGCAGTGCGGGTACAGGAACCGGCACAGATACGCAGTATTTT CSAGTGTGTDTQYF